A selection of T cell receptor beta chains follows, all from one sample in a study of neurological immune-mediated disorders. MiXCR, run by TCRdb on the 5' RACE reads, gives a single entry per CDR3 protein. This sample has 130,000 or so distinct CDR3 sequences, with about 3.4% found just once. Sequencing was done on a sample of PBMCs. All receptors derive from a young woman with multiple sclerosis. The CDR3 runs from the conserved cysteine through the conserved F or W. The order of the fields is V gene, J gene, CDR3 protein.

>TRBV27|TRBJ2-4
CASSLWGENIQYF
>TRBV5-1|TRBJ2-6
CASTGGQGIGANVLTF
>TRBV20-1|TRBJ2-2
CSARVLNTGELFF
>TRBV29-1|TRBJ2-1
CSVAGLAGGSEQFF
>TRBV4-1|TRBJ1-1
CASSLGHQRGTTEAFF
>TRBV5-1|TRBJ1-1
CASSYGTGVTEAFF
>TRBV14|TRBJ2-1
CASGLQGIGEQFF
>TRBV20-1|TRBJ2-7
CSARDFGAGGNEQYF
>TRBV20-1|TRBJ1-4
CSVADRPGGEKLFF
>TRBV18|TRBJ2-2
CASGLGAGELFF
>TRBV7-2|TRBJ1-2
CASSLGRLSNYGYTF
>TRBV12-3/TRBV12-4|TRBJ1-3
CASSFWLGPSSSGNTIYF
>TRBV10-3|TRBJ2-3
CAARGGVDTQYF
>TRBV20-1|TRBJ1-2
CSALQPSYGYTF
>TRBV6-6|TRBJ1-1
CASSYYAHGNEAFF
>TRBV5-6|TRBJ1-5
CASSSGQFNQPQHF
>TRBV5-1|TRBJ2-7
CASSGDLEGWEQYF
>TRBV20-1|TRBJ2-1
CSGTDKPLYNEQFF
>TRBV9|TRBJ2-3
CASSVVGGSTDTQYF
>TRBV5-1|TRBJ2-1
CASIGGGSYNEQFF
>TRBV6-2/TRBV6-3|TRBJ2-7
CASSQILNEQYF
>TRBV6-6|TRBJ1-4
CASSLTQGAANEKLFF
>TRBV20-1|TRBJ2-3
CSTRPSGYSTDTQYF
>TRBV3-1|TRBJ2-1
CASSPTDDHLYNEQFF
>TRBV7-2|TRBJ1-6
CASSILIGGYNSPLHF
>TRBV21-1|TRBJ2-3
CASSKVGFPGCTDTQYF
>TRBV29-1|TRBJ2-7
CSVVGLAGVYEQYF
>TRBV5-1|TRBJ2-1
CASSPQGEIGEQFF
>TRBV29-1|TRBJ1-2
CSVEDDTSGYTF
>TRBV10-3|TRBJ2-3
CAIGGDTQYF
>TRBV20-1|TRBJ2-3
CSARVVAREYTDTQYF